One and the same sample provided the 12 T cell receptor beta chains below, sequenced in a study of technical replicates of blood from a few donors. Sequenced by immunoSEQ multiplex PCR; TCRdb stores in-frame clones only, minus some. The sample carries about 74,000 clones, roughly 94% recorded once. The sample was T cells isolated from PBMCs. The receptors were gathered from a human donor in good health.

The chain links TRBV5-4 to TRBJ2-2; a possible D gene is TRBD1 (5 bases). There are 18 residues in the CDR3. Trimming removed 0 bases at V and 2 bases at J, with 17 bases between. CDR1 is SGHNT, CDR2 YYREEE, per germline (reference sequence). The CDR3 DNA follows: TGTGCCAGCAGCTTGGGGCGGCAGGGTGTGGCCAACACCGGGGAGCTGTTTTTT. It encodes CASSLGRQGVANTGELFF.

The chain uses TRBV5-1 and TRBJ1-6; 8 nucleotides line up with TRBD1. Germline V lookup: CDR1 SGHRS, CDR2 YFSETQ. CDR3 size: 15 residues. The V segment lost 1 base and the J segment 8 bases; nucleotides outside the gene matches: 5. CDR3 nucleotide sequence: TGCGCCAGCAGCTTGCCGACAGGGGAGGATTCACCCCTCCACTTT. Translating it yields CASSLPTGEDSPLHF.

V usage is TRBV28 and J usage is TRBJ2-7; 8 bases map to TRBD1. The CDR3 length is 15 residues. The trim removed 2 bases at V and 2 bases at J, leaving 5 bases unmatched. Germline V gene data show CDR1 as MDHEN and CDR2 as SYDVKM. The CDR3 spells CASSLPQGAPYEQYF. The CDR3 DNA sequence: TGTGCCAGCAGTTTACCCCAGGGGGCCCCCTACGAGCAGTACTTC.

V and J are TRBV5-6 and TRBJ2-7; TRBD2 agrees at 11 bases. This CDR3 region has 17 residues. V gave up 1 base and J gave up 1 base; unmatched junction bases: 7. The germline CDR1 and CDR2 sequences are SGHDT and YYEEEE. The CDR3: CASSLFLAGGESYEQYF. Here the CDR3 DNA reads TGTGCCAGCAGCTTGTTCCTAGCGGGAGGAGAATCCTACGAGCAGTACTTC.

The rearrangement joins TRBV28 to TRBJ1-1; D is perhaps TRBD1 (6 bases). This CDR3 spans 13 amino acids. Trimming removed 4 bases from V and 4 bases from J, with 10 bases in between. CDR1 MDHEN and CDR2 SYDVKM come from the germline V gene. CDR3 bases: TGTGCCAGCAGTTCTGGGGGGGCCACTGAAGCTTTCTTT. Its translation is CASSSGGATEAFF.

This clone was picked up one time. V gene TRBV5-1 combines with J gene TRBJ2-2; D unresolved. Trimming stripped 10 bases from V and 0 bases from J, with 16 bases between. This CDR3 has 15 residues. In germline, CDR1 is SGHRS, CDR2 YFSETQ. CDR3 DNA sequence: TGCGCCTGCCCCCCAGGCACCGCGAACACCGGGGAGCTGTTTTTT. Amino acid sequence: CACPPGTANTGELFF.

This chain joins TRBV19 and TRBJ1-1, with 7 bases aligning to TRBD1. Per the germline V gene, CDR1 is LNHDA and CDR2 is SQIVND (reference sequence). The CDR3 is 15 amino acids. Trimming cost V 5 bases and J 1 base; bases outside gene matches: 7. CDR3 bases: TGTGCCAGTAGTTCGGCCGGGACAGCGAACACTGAAGCTTTCTTT. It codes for CASSSAGTANTEAFF. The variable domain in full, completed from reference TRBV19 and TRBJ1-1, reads DGGITQSPKYLFRKEGQNVTLSCEQNLNHDAMYWYRQDPGQGLRLIYYSQIVNDFQKGDIAEGYSVSREKKESFPLTVTSAQKNPTAFYLCASSSAGTANTEAFFGQGTRLTVV.

Here the CDR3 reads CASRRQGTAGELFF. CDR3 DNA sequence: TGTGCCAGCAGAAGACAGGGAACGGCCGGGGAGCTGTTTTTT. The chain joins TRBV27 to TRBJ2-2; TRBD1 aligns across 7 bases. The germline V gene has CDR1 MNHEY and CDR2 SMNVEV (reference sequence). The CDR3 is 14 residues long. The junction had 7 bases not matched to a gene; V was cut back by 6 bases and J by 6 bases.

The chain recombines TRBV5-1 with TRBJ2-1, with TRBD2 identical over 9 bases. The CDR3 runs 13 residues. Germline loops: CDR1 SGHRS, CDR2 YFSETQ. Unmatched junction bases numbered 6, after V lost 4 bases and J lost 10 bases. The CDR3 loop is CASSELAGEEQFF. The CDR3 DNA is TGCGCCAGCAGCGAACTAGCGGGTGAGGAGCAGTTCTTC.

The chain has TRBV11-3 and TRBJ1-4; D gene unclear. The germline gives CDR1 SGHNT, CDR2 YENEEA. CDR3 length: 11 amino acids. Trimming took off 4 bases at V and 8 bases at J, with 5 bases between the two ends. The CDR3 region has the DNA TGTGCCAGCAGCTCCCGGGAAAAACTGTTTTTT. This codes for CASSSREKLFF. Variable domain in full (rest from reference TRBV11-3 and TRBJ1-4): EAGVVQSPRYKIIEKKQPVAFWCNPISGHNTLYWYLQNLGQGPELLIRYENEEAVDDSQLPKDRFSAERLKGVDSTLKIQPAELGDSAVYLCASSSREKLFFGSGTQLSVL.

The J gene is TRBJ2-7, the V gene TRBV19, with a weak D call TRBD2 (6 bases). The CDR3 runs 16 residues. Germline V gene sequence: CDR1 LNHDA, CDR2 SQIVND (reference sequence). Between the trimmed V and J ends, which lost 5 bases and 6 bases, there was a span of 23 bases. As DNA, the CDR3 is TGTGCCAGTAGTCTCCCGGTGCGGCGGGATTTCTTCGAGCAGTACTTC. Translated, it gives CASSLPVRRDFFEQYF.

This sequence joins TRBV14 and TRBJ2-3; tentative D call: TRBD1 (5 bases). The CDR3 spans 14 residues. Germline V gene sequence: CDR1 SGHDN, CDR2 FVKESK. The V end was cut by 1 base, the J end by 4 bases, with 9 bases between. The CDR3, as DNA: TGTGCCAGCAGCCAAGTACAAGGGGCAGATACGCAGTATTTT. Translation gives CASSQVQGADTQYF.